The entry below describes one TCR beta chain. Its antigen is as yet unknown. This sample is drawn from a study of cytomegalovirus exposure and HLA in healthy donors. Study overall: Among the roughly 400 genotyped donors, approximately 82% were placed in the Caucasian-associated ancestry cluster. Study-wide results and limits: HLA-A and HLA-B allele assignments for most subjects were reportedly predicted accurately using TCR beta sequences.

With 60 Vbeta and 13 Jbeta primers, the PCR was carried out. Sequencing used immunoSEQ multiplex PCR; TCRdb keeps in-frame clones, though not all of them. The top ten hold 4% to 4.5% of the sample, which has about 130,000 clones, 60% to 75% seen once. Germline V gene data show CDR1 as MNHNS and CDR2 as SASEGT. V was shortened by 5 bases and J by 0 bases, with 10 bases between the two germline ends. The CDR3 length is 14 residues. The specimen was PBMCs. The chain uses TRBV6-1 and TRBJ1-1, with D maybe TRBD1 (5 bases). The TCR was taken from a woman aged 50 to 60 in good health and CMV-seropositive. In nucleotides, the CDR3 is TGTGCCAGCAGTAGGGAGGGGTTGAACACTGAAGCTTTCTTT. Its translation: CASSREGLNTEAFF.